Following are 26 T cell receptor beta chains from one sample sequenced in a study of early T cells in non-severe SARS-CoV-2 infection. Each CDR3 protein is one row after TCRdb ran MiXCR on the 5' RACE reads. Of 70,000 to 85,000 distinct CDR3 sequences listed, roughly an eighth are singletons. The specimen was whole blood. The receptors here all came from an adult who was a healthcare worker with PCR-confirmed SARS-CoV-2 infection or an uninfected control (not recorded which).

This clonotype has ten or more counts. The chain recombines TRBV12-2 with TRBJ1-5; TRBD1, the table's D call, was not compared with the DNA. TRBV12-2 is a pseudogene. CDR3 length: 12 amino acids. The CDR3 nucleotides read TGTGCAAGTCGGGGCGGCAATCAGCCCCAGCATTTT. It specifies CASRGGNQPQHF.

The chain has TRBV6-1 and TRBJ2-1, with 10 bases aligning to TRBD2. V was clipped by 8 bases and J by 3 bases; unmatched bases: 13. This CDR3 is built from 17 residues. CDR1 and CDR2 from the germline V gene are MNHNS and SASEGT. CDR3 DNA: TGTGCCAGCCGCCGGACCGTACTAGCGGGAAGCTACAATGAGCAGTTCTTC. Translation gives CASRRTVLAGSYNEQFF.

This clonotype was seen ten or more times. The chain uses TRBV20-1 and TRBJ2-3; 8 bases are shared with TRBD1. The CDR3 totals 16 residues. Per germline, CDR1 DFQATT and CDR2 SNEGSKA (reference sequence). The V segment lost 0 bases and the J segment 2 bases; nucleotides outside the gene matches: 7. CDR3 amino acids: CSARETGVNPTDTQYF. Written as DNA, the CDR3 is TGCAGTGCTAGAGAGACAGGGGTCAACCCCACAGATACGCAGTATTTT.

CDR3 coding DNA: TGTGCCAGCTCACCTGGGACAGGGGATGACACTGAAGCTTTCTTT. Translation: CASSPGTGDDTEAFF. V usage is TRBV18 and J usage is TRBJ1-1, with 10 nucleotides matching TRBD1. CDR3 length: 15 amino acids. Germline V gene lookup returns CDR1 KGHSH and CDR2 LQKENI. Trimming cost V 3 bases and J 3 bases; bases outside gene matches: 4.

Ten or more counts support this clonotype. This rearrangement joins TRBV7-9 to TRBJ2-1; 7 nucleotides line up with TRBD2. Germline V CDR1 and CDR2: SEHNR, FQNEAQ (reference sequence). J lost 9 bases, V lost 3 bases, and 2 bases had no gene match. CDR3 length equals 12 residues. The CDR3 loop is CASSFTSAEQFF. In DNA form, the CDR3 reads TGTGCCAGCAGCTTTACTAGCGCTGAGCAGTTCTTC.

The chain recombines TRBV3-1 with TRBJ1-3, with D perhaps matching TRBD1 (5 bases). Germline V gene lookup returns CDR1 LGHDT and CDR2 YNNKEL (reference sequence). There are 15 residues in the CDR3. V was clipped by 8 bases and J by 0 bases, with 14 bases between them. The CDR3 DNA follows: TGTGCCAGCTCGCTACGGGGGGGCTCTGGAAACACCATATATTTT. It codes for CASSLRGGSGNTIYF.

This clonotype has at least ten counts. This chain connects TRBV21-1 to TRBJ2-3; the listed D gene, TRBD1, was not tested against the DNA. TRBV21-1 corresponds to a pseudogene. The CDR3 consists of 17 residues. The CDR3 here is CASSKKGDGNGTDTQYF. In DNA form, the CDR3 reads TGTGCCAGCAGCAAAAAGGGGGACGGCAACGGGACAGATACGCAGTATTTT.

This clonotype showed up many times. This rearrangement joins TRBV5-7 to TRBJ2-1; D is unresolved. TRBV5-7 is assigned to the ORF class and has an uncertain function. Deletions cut 1 base from V and 0 bases from J, with 8 bases between. The CDR3 is 15 residues long. CDR3 protein: CASSLKAASYNEQFF. The CDR3 nucleotides are TGTGCCAGCAGCTTGAAAGCTGCCTCCTACAATGAGCAGTTCTTC.

This clonotype came up a few times. The chain is built from TRBV19 and TRBJ2-2, with D possibly being TRBD1 (6 bases). The CDR3 runs 14 residues. Trimming took 5 bases from V and 4 from J, leaving 11 bases between them. Germline V gives CDR1 LNHDA, CDR2 SQIVND (reference sequence). The CDR3 loop is CASSGQGITGELFF. The CDR3, as DNA: TGTGCCAGTAGTGGCCAGGGGATCACCGGGGAGCTGTTTTTT.

This clonotype was seen at least ten times. This chain uses TRBV2 with TRBJ1-2; 7 nucleotides match TRBD1. This CDR3 region has 14 residues. V lost 7 bases to trimming and J lost 7 bases; unmatched junction nucleotides: 12. Germline CDR1 is SNHLY and CDR2 is FYNNEI. In DNA form, the CDR3 reads TGTGCCAGCAAATCCGGACAGGAGTCCGGTGGCTACACCTTC. The encoded protein is CASKSGQESGGYTF.

This clonotype came up a few times. This chain connects TRBV10-1 to TRBJ1-5, with unresolved D. Germline-derived CDR1 and CDR2 are WNHNN and SYGVQD (reference sequence). Trimming removed 5 bases at V and 9 bases at J, with 14 bases between. This CDR3 is built from 13 residues. The CDR3, as DNA: TGCGCCAGCAGTCGGTCCCCTGGGCGGCCCCAGCATTTT. It codes for CASSRSPGRPQHF.

This clonotype came up many times. The chain uses TRBV9 and TRBJ2-2; maybe TRBD1 (6 bases). Germline CDR1 and CDR2: SGDLS and YYNGEE. V lost 3 bases to trimming and J lost 0 bases, with 9 bases between them. CDR3 length equals 15 residues. CDR3 region: CASSGQVSNTGELFF. The CDR3 DNA reads TGTGCCAGCAGCGGACAGGTCTCGAACACCGGGGAGCTGTTTTTT.

This chain joins TRBV7-9 and TRBJ2-5, with D uncertain. The V and J ends lost 5 bases and 6 bases respectively, with 10 bases between them. The CDR3 totals 12 residues. Germline lookup yields CDR1 SEHNR and CDR2 FQNEAQ (reference sequence). For the CDR3, the DNA is TGTGCCAGCAGCCTACAAGGTCAGACCCAGTACTTC. It translates to CASSLQGQTQYF.

This clonotype was seen at least ten times. The chain is built from TRBV9 and TRBJ2-3; tentatively, D is TRBD1 (5 bases). The CDR3 consists of 13 residues. V lost 2 bases, J lost 4 bases, and 8 bases lay in between. Germline loops: CDR1 SGDLS, CDR2 YYNGEE. The CDR3 DNA follows: TGTGCCAGCAGCGTTCAGGGTGCAGATACGCAGTATTTT. Amino acids: CASSVQGADTQYF.

The chain couples TRBV25-1 to TRBJ1-3; D is uncertain. Germline V gene data show CDR1 as MGHDK and CDR2 as SYGVNS. CDR3 length equals 13 residues. The germline V and J ends were trimmed by 0 bases and 6 bases, with 6 bases remaining between them. The CDR3 protein is CASSEYGENTIYF. CDR3 sequence (DNA): TGTGCCAGCAGTGAATATGGGGAAAACACCATATATTTT. Looking up the rest from reference TRBV25-1 and TRBJ1-3 gives the full variable domain: EADIYQTPRYLVIGTGKKITLECSQTMGHDKMYWYQQDPGMELHLIHYSYGVNSTEKGDLSSESTVSRIRTEHFPLTLESARPSHTSQYLCASSEYGENTIYFGEGSWLTVV.

V is TRBV6-2 or TRBV6-3 and J is TRBJ2-1; D uncertain. The CDR3 runs to 17 residues. Trimming removed 0 bases from V and 9 bases from J, with 21 bases in between. Per germline, CDR1 MNHEY and CDR2 SVGEGT. The CDR3 DNA is TGTGCCAGCAGTTACTCGAAGTCTGCGGTTATCGTTGGTGAGCAGTTCTTC. Protein sequence: CASSYSKSAVIVGEQFF.

This clonotype was recorded at least ten times. The V and J genes are TRBV20-1 and TRBJ1-3; TRBD1 aligns across 9 bases. J was trimmed by 5 bases and V by 2 bases; bases with no gene match: 10. CDR3 length: 16 residues. Germline CDR1 is DFQATT and CDR2 is SNEGSKA (reference sequence). The CDR3 loop reads CSARPSGQGGRNTIYF. Here the CDR3 DNA reads TGCAGTGCTAGACCCTCGGGACAGGGAGGTAGAAACACCATATATTTT.

The chain is built from TRBV5-1 and TRBJ1-1; D gene uncertain. The V gene lost 5 bases and the J gene lost 1 base, with 9 bases spanning the gap. The length of the CDR3 is 13 residues. Germline V gene lookup returns CDR1 SGHRS and CDR2 YFSETQ. CDR3 in amino acids: CASSRTENTEAFF. Here the CDR3 DNA reads TGCGCCAGCAGTCGTACTGAGAACACTGAAGCTTTCTTT.

This clonotype was counted at least ten times. The genes are TRBV5-1 and TRBJ2-1, with a weak D call TRBD1 (6 bases). Trimming took off 2 bases at V and 3 bases at J, with 15 bases between the two ends. Germline assignment: CDR1 SGHRS and CDR2 YFSETQ. The CDR3 consists of 16 residues. The CDR3: CASSFRQGSYYNEQFF. Written as DNA, the CDR3 is TGCGCCAGCAGCTTTAGGCAGGGGTCCTACTACAATGAGCAGTTCTTC.

This clonotype came up many times. In nucleotides, the CDR3 is TGTGCCAGCAGTTTAACGCCGCGGGGTGAGCAGTTCTTC. Its protein is CASSLTPRGEQFF. The V and J genes are TRBV12-3 or TRBV12-4 and TRBJ2-1, with D possibly matching TRBD2 (6 bases). This CDR3 spans 13 amino acids. The ends were cut back, 2 bases at V and 9 bases at J, with 11 bases in the middle.

This clonotype appeared many times. The rearrangement uses TRBV15 and TRBJ2-1; 10 nucleotides line up with TRBD1. The V segment lost 5 bases and the J segment 7 bases; nucleotides outside the gene matches: 5. Germline V lookup: CDR1 LNHNV, CDR2 YYDKDF (reference sequence). The CDR3 sequence is 14 residues long. DNA for the CDR3: TGTGCCACCAGCCGGGACAGGGGCTCTAATGAGCAGTTCTTC. Translating it yields CATSRDRGSNEQFF.

Many counts were recorded for this clonotype. V usage is TRBV4-2 and J usage is TRBJ2-1; 9 nucleotides line up with TRBD1. The V gene end was trimmed by 4 bases and the J gene end by 4 bases; junction bases not matched to a gene: 5. Germline CDR1 reads LGHNA; CDR2 reads YNFKEQ. This CDR3 contains 15 residues. This CDR3 is CASSPRTGAYNEQFF. The DNA of the CDR3 is TGTGCCAGCAGCCCGAGGACAGGGGCTTACAATGAGCAGTTCTTC.

This clonotype was counted many times. The rearrangement joins TRBV19 to TRBJ1-4; a weak D match, TRBD1 (5 bases). Trimming removed 8 bases from V and 8 bases from J, with 12 bases in between. Germline V gene sequence: CDR1 LNHDA, CDR2 SQIVND (reference sequence). The length of the CDR3 is 12 residues. CDR3 DNA: TGTGCCAGTTATGCGGGGACCGAAAAACTGTTTTTT. Its translation is CASYAGTEKLFF.

This clonotype was counted many times. This rearrangement joins TRBV18 to TRBJ1-1; no clear D. Germline CDR1 reads KGHSH; CDR2 reads LQKENI. The CDR3 has 14 amino acids. V was cut by 2 bases and J by 2 bases, with 9 bases left in between. The CDR3, as DNA: TGTGCCAGCTCACCAGGAAGGAGCAACACTGAAGCTTTCTTT. This codes for CASSPGRSNTEAFF.

This clonotype has ten or more counts. The chain employs TRBV29-1 and TRBJ2-1, with D unresolved. In germline, CDR1 is SQVTM, CDR2 ANQGSEA. V lost 6 bases, J lost 8 bases, and 20 bases lay in between. The CDR3 loop spans 14 amino acids. CDR3 nucleotide sequence: TGCAGCGTCACCACCCCTGGAAGGGTTGATGAGCAGTTCTTC. Translated, it gives CSVTTPGRVDEQFF.

This clonotype was detected ten times or more. The chain is built from TRBV9 and TRBJ2-3; possible D gene TRBD2, 6 bases. Per germline, CDR1 SGDLS and CDR2 YYNGEE. This CDR3 is built from 17 residues. V lost 2 bases to trimming and J lost 0 bases, with 16 bases between them. The CDR3 DNA reads as TGTGCCAGCAGCGTTGAGGGAGGAAGTAGTAGCACAGATACGCAGTATTTT. Amino acids: CASSVEGGSSSTDTQYF.